Each of the 21 T cell receptor beta chains below was sequenced from the same sample in a study of circulating and synovial CD4+ cells in juvenile arthritis (dated by TCRdb to 2014 to 2015). Library preparation was by the immunoSEQ multiplex PCR assay. This is the immuneACCESS table as TCRdb keeps it, with only in-frame sequences that have V and J called. A part of the clones is gone; compared with another copy, unresolved V genes explain less than half, and the rest is unexplained. A total of about 34,000 clones appear in this sample, over 95% of them only once. The ten largest clones capture under 0.2% of the sample. The sequencing input was CD4+ T cells from blood. These receptors were taken from a human donor with juvenile idiopathic arthritis.

This clone was counted a single time. This rearrangement joins TRBV28 to TRBJ1-5; D unclear. This CDR3 spans 17 amino acids. The V end lost 6 bases, the J end lost 2 bases, and 20 bases lay between the germline ends. The germline V gene encodes CDR1 MDHEN and CDR2 SYDVKM. CDR3 DNA: TGTGCCAGCAGCTCCCTTGAAATGATCTCGGGCAATCAGCCCCAGCATTTT. Translated: CASSSLEMISGNQPQHF. The full variable domain, completed using reference TRBV28 and TRBJ1-5, is DVKVTQSSRYLVKRTGEKVFLECVQDMDHENMFWYRQDPGLGLRLIYFSYDVKMKEKGDIPEGYSVSREKKERFSLILESASTNQTSMYLCASSSLEMISGNQPQHFGDGTRLSIL.

In its sample, this clone was seen once. This sequence joins TRBV5-1 and TRBJ2-1, with D maybe TRBD1 (6 bases). The CDR3 length is 17 residues. CDR1 is SGHRS and CDR2 is YFSETQ in the germline V gene. V gave up 0 bases and J gave up 0 bases, with 13 bases separating them. In DNA form, the CDR3 reads TGCGCCAGCAGCTTGGGCAGGGGCTTGAGCTCCTACAATGAGCAGTTCTTC. Its translation: CASSLGRGLSSYNEQFF.

The chain couples TRBV2 to TRBJ2-1; no clear D gene. V lost 6 bases, J lost 10 bases, and 7 bases lay in between. The CDR3 is 10 residues long. CDR1 is SNHLY and CDR2 is FYNNEI in the germline V gene. Here the CDR3 reads CASREREQFF. In DNA form, the CDR3 reads TGTGCCAGCAGGGAGCGAGAGCAGTTCTTC.

The chain links TRBV7-9 to TRBJ1-1, with D perhaps TRBD1 (6 bases). V lost 5 bases and J 1 base, leaving 11 bases between the germline ends. The CDR3 totals 14 residues. Looked up from germline, CDR1 is SEHNR and CDR2 is FQNEAQ (reference sequence). This CDR3 is CASSHPGQNTEAFF. Written as DNA, the CDR3 is TGTGCCAGCAGCCACCCGGGACAGAACACTGAAGCTTTCTTT.

This chain connects TRBV28 to TRBJ2-1, with TRBD2 matching 12 bases. Germline values: CDR1 MDHEN, CDR2 SYDVKM. The CDR3 runs 19 residues. V shed 6 bases and J 3 bases; nucleotides not matched to a gene: 15. The CDR3 loop reads CASSSPRLAGGPIYNEQFF. The CDR3 DNA reads TGTGCCAGCAGCTCCCCGCGCCTAGCGGGAGGGCCAATCTACAATGAGCAGTTCTTC.

This chain links TRBV2 with TRBJ1-4, with 7 bases lining up with TRBD1. Germline assignment: CDR1 SNHLY and CDR2 FYNNEI. The ends lost 6 bases at V and 0 bases at J; junction bases unmatched: 10. The CDR3 has 17 residues. CDR3 in amino acids: CASSSTGDLATNEKLFF. CDR3 DNA sequence: TGTGCCAGCAGCTCAACAGGGGACCTTGCAACTAATGAAAAACTGTTTTTT.

The chain is built from TRBV29-1 and TRBJ1-1, with a possible D match to TRBD1 (6 bases). Trimming left V 5 bases short and J 5 bases short, with 18 bases between. Germline CDR1 and CDR2: SQVTM and ANQGSEA. This CDR3 comprises 14 residues. Here the CDR3 reads CSVWHREGRTEAFF. The CDR3 coding sequence is TGCAGCGTTTGGCACAGGGAGGGACGAACTGAAGCTTTCTTT.

This chain connects TRBV28 to TRBJ2-1; the D gene is possibly TRBD2 (5 bases). The CDR3 is 13 amino acids. Germline CDR1 MDHEN, CDR2 SYDVKM. V lost 6 bases and J 8 bases, leaving 14 bases between the germline ends. Here the CDR3 DNA reads TGTGCCAGCAGGGGTTCCGGGGAGTATGAGCAGTTCTTC. Translating gives CASRGSGEYEQFF. Looking up the rest from reference TRBV28 and TRBJ2-1 gives the full variable domain: DVKVTQSSRYLVKRTGEKVFLECVQDMDHENMFWYRQDPGLGLRLIYFSYDVKMKEKGDIPEGYSVSREKKERFSLILESASTNQTSMYLCASRGSGEYEQFFGPGTRLTVL.

The rearrangement links TRBV7-2 to TRBJ1-4, with TRBD1 matching 7 bases. CDR3 length: 14 amino acids. Germline V lookup: CDR1 SGHTA, CDR2 FQGNSA. With 5 bases clipped from V and 8 bases from J, the junction kept 8 bases outside the gene matches. For the CDR3, the DNA is TGTGCCAGCAGCGGGGGGCAGGGGGAGGAAAAACTGTTTTTT. Encoded protein: CASSGGQGEEKLFF.

The chain recombines TRBV20-1 with TRBJ2-7; D remains unclear. The V and J ends lost 3 bases and 4 bases respectively, with 4 bases between them. CDR1 DFQATT and CDR2 SNEGSKA come from the germline V gene (reference sequence). The CDR3 extends over 10 amino acids. CDR3: CSASGYEQYF. CDR3 bases: TGCAGTGCTAGCGGGTACGAGCAGTACTTC.

The chain combines TRBV30 with TRBJ1-1; maybe TRBD1 (5 bases). Trimming took 3 bases from V and 9 from J, leaving 14 bases between them. CDR3 length: 12 amino acids. The germline gives CDR1 GTSNPN, CDR2 SVGIG (reference sequence). CDR3 sequence (DNA): TGTGCCTGGAGCGGACGGGGGTTAAAAGCTTTCTTT. Translating gives CAWSGRGLKAFF.

The gene calls are TRBV6-5 and TRBJ1-2; 9 positions agree with TRBD1. The J segment lost 6 bases and the V segment lost 6 bases, leaving 11 bases of the junction unmatched. Germline V lookup: CDR1 MNHEY, CDR2 SVGAGI. The CDR3 loop spans 15 amino acids. Here the CDR3 DNA reads TGTGCCAGCAGCATTCGCGGGACAGGGAGAGATGGCTACACCTTC. This gives the protein CASSIRGTGRDGYTF.

The V call is TRBV6-5, the J call TRBJ2-3, with D perhaps TRBD2 (5 bases). Per germline, CDR1 MNHEY and CDR2 SVGAGI. The CDR3 length is 15 residues. The ends were cut back, 5 bases at V and 0 bases at J, with 12 bases in the middle. CDR3 protein: CASSPFGVSTDTQYF. The CDR3 coding sequence is TGTGCCAGCAGTCCCTTCGGGGTCAGCACAGATACGCAGTATTTT.

The chain is built from TRBV29-1 and TRBJ1-5; a possible D gene is TRBD1 (5 bases). This CDR3 has 13 residues. V lost 5 bases, J lost 2 bases, and 10 bases lay in between. Per the germline V gene, CDR1 is SQVTM and CDR2 is ANQGSEA. This chain's CDR3 is CSVQPGGNQPQHF. The DNA of the CDR3 is TGCAGCGTTCAGCCGGGGGGCAATCAGCCCCAGCATTTT.

The gene calls are TRBV4-1 and TRBJ1-2; 8 bases are shared with TRBD1. CDR3 length: 16 amino acids. The junction had 14 bases not matched to a gene; V was cut back by 4 bases and J by 7 bases. Germline CDR1 is MGHRA and CDR2 is YSYEKL. The CDR3 coding sequence is TGCGCCAGCAGCCCCGTAGGACAGGGTCGTAGAGGTGGCTACACCTTC. The encoded protein is CASSPVGQGRRGGYTF.

This chain uses TRBV6-5 with TRBJ1-1; TRBD1 agrees at 9 bases. CDR1 is MNHEY and CDR2 is SVGAGI in the germline V gene. V shed 7 bases and J 6 bases; nucleotides not matched to a gene: 6. The CDR3 length is 13 residues. The CDR3: CASKNRGRSEAFF. The CDR3, as DNA: TGTGCCAGCAAGAACAGGGGGCGATCTGAAGCTTTCTTT.

As DNA, the CDR3 is TGCGCCAGCAGCTTGACAGGACCTAACTATGGCTACACCTTC. Amino acid sequence: CASSLTGPNYGYTF. V usage is TRBV5-1 and J usage is TRBJ1-2; D might be TRBD1 (5 bases). From germline, CDR1 is SGHRS and CDR2 YFSETQ. The ends were cut back, 1 base at V and 0 bases at J, with 7 bases in the middle. The CDR3 contains 14 residues. Full variable domain (remainder filled in from reference TRBV5-1 and TRBJ1-2): KAGVTQTPRYLIKTRGQQVTLSCSPISGHRSVSWYQQTPGQGLQFLFEYFSETQRNKGNFPGRFSGRQFSNSRSEMNVSTLELGDSALYLCASSLTGPNYGYTFGSGTRLTVV.

The J gene is TRBJ1-5, the V gene TRBV19, with 11 bases matching TRBD1. The CDR3 consists of 14 residues. CDR1 and CDR2 from the germline V gene are LNHDA and SQIVND (reference sequence). V dropped 10 bases and J dropped 4; count of bases not matched to a gene: 6. As DNA, the CDR3 is TGTGCCACCTCGGGACAGGGGGGGAATCAGCCCCAGCATTTT. This sequence encodes CATSGQGGNQPQHF.

V and J are TRBV7-8 and TRBJ1-1; D not resolved. The germline V gene has CDR1 SGHVS and CDR2 FQNEAQ. CDR3 size: 14 residues. V was shortened by 3 bases and J by 6 bases, with 14 bases between the two germline ends. This chain's CDR3 is CASSFSPPRAEAFF. In DNA form, the CDR3 reads TGTGCCAGCAGCTTTTCCCCCCCGAGGGCTGAAGCTTTCTTT.

The V call is TRBV27, the J call TRBJ2-1; TRBD2 matches 12 bases. V shed 0 bases, J shed 4 bases, and the junction held 10 bases outside the gene matches. CDR1 is MNHEY and CDR2 is SMNVEV in the germline V gene (reference sequence). The CDR3 contains 19 residues. Here the CDR3 reads CASSLSPQTSGRTYNEQFF. The CDR3 DNA is TGTGCCAGCAGTTTATCGCCCCAGACTAGCGGGAGAACTTACAATGAGCAGTTCTTC.

The chain carries TRBV28 and TRBJ2-1; 12 nucleotides match TRBD2. The CDR3 has 16 residues. Looked up from germline, CDR1 is MDHEN and CDR2 is SYDVKM. Trimming took 5 bases from V and 1 from J; bases not matched to a gene: 3. Here the CDR3 DNA reads TGTGCCAGCAGTCCTAGCGGGAGGGGTTCCTACAATGAGCAGTTCTTC. It translates to CASSPSGRGSYNEQFF.